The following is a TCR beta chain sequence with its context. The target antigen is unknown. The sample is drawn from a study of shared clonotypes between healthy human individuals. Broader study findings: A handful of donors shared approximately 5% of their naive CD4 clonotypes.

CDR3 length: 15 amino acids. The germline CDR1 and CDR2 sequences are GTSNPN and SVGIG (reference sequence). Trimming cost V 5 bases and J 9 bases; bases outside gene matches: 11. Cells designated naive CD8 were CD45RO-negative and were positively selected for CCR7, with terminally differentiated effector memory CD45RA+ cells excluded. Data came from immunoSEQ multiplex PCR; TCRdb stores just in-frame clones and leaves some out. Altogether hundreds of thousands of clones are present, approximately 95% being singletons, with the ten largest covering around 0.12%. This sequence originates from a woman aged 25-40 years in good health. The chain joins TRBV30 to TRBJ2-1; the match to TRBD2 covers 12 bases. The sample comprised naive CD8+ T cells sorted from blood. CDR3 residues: CAWDLAGGPSGEQFF. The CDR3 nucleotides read TGTGCCTGGGACCTAGCGGGAGGGCCCTCGGGTGAGCAGTTCTTC.